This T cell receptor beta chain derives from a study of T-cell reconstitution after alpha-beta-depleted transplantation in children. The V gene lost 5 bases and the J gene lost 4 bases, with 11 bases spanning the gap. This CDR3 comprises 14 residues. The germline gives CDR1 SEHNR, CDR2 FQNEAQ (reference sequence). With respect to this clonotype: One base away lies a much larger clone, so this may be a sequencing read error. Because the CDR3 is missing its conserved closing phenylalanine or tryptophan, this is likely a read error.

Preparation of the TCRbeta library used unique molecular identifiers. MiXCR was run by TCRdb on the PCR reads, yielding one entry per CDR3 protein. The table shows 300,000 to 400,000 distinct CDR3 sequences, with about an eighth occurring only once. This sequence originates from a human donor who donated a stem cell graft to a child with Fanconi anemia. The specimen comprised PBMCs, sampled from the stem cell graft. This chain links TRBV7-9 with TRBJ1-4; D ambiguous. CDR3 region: CASSLGGLNEKLFC. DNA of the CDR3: TGTGCCAGCAGCCTAGGAGGGCTTAATGAAAAACTGTTTTGT.